One and the same sample provided the 26 T cell receptor beta chains below, sequenced in a study of shared clonotypes between healthy human individuals. The data were produced by immunoSEQ multiplex PCR, yet TCRdb's version contains in-frame clones alone and is incomplete. The sample yields 450,000 to 500,000 clones, 81% seen once. The sequenced material came from PBMCs. Source of these receptors: a middle-aged woman in good health. Some clones in this sample may be carry-over from other donors' samples.

The rearrangement uses TRBV28 and TRBJ2-2, with 8 bases fitting TRBD2. CDR1 is MDHEN and CDR2 is SYDVKM in the germline V gene. The V and J ends lost 1 base and 3 bases, in that order; junction bases with no gene match: 1. The CDR3 loop spans 15 amino acids. CDR3 region: CASSLLRGDTGELFF. In DNA, the CDR3 is TGTGCCAGCAGTTTATTGCGGGGGGACACCGGGGAGCTGTTTTTT. The entire variable domain, with the rest obtained from reference TRBV28 and TRBJ2-2, is as follows: DVKVTQSSRYLVKRTGEKVFLECVQDMDHENMFWYRQDPGLGLRLIYFSYDVKMKEKGDIPEGYSVSREKKERFSLILESASTNQTSMYLCASSLLRGDTGELFFGEGSRLTVL.

The rearrangement joins TRBV6-6 to TRBJ2-7, with 8 nucleotides matching TRBD2. The CDR3 is 14 amino acids. The germline V gene has CDR1 MNHNY and CDR2 SVGAGI (reference sequence). Unmatched junction bases numbered 6, after V lost 6 bases and J lost 2 bases. The CDR3 loop reads CASSQAGDPYEQYF. The CDR3 nucleotides are TGTGCCAGCAGCCAAGCGGGAGACCCCTACGAGCAGTACTTC.

On this clone: This likely stems from a read error, as it lies one base from a far larger clone. Because the CDR3 is missing its conserved closing phenylalanine or tryptophan, this is likely a read error. The chain has TRBV30 and TRBJ2-7, with 7 nucleotides matching TRBD1. J was trimmed by 2 bases and V by 1 base; bases with no gene match: 5. The CDR3 loop spans 14 amino acids. CDR1 GTSNPN and CDR2 SVGIG come from the germline V gene (reference sequence). The CDR3 sequence is CAWSGQGSTYEQYS. The CDR3 coding sequence is TGTGCCTGGAGTGGACAGGGCTCTACCTACGAGCAGTACTCC.

This clone was seen at least ten times. The chain joins TRBV6-1 to TRBJ2-7; 8 bases are shared with TRBD1. J gave up 6 bases and V 2 bases, and 9 bases lay outside the gene matches. The CDR3 consists of 15 residues. Germline CDR1 is MNHNS and CDR2 is SASEGT. The CDR3 reads CASSELRDRYAEQYF. The CDR3 nucleotides read TGTGCCAGCAGTGAATTAAGGGACAGGTATGCCGAGCAGTACTTC.

A remark on this clone: This is likely an artifact of a read error, given a far larger clone one base away. Different DNA sequences within this sample yield the same CDR3. The rearrangement joins TRBV5-4 to TRBJ2-2; weak D call: TRBD2 (5 bases). Germline V gene lookup returns CDR1 SGHNT and CDR2 YYREEE (reference sequence). V lost 1 base and J lost 4, with 17 bases in between. The CDR3 runs 17 residues. This CDR3 is CASSLSLAGQFTGELFF. CDR3 coding DNA: TGTGCCAGCAGCTTGAGTCTGGCGGGTCAATTCACCGGGGAGCTGTTTTTT.

This sequence joins TRBV6-1 and TRBJ2-2; TRBD1 matches at 7 bases. The CDR3 sequence is 13 residues long. Unmatched junction bases numbered 3, after V lost 10 bases and J lost 1 base. In germline, CDR1 is MNHNS, CDR2 SASEGT. CDR3 region: CATTGRNTGELFF. The CDR3 DNA is TGTGCCACGACAGGGAGGAACACCGGGGAGCTGTTTTTT.

The chain combines TRBV7-8 with TRBJ1-1, with D tentatively TRBD1 (6 bases). V lost 3 bases and J 5 bases, leaving 10 bases between the germline ends. CDR3 length equals 13 residues. Germline V gene sequence: CDR1 SGHVS, CDR2 FQNEAQ. The CDR3 DNA reads TGTGCCAGCAGCTTTGGGGGCGGTACTGAAGCTTTCTTT. This sequence encodes CASSFGGGTEAFF.

The chain employs TRBV7-3 and TRBJ2-3; D not certain. Between the trimmed V and J ends, which lost 1 base and 5 bases, there was a span of 10 bases. The germline V gene encodes CDR1 SGHTA and CDR2 FQGTGA. The CDR3 extends over 14 amino acids. The CDR3 nucleotides read TGTGCCAGCAGCTTAATAAGCAGCGAAGATACGCAGTATTTT. Translating it yields CASSLISSEDTQYF.

The chain combines TRBV18 with TRBJ2-6, with D uncertain. Germline V gene lookup returns CDR1 KGHSH and CDR2 LQKENI. The CDR3 extends over 15 amino acids. V shed 2 bases and J shed 0 bases, with 5 bases lying between them. The CDR3 region is CASSPGGSGANVLTF. CDR3 nucleotides: TGTGCCAGCTCACCAGGCGGCTCTGGGGCCAACGTCCTGACTTTC.

This chain uses TRBV23-1 with TRBJ1-5, with TRBD1 matching 7 bases. TRBV23-1 is known as an ORF, though its function is uncertain. V lost 6 bases and J lost 3; bases outside the gene matches: 8. This CDR3 region has 15 residues. The CDR3 protein is CASRRGQPNNQPQHF. CDR3 nucleotide sequence: TGCGCCAGCAGGCGGGGACAGCCCAACAATCAGCCCCAGCATTTT.

The gene calls are TRBV20-1 and TRBJ2-7; 9 bases match TRBD2. This CDR3 is 10 amino acids long. Germline loops: CDR1 DFQATT, CDR2 SNEGSKA (reference sequence). CDR3 sequence reads: CSVAGAEQYF. CDR3 nucleotides: TGCAGCGTAGCGGGAGCCGAGCAGTACTTC.

This clone was observed many times. Other DNA sequences in the sample encode the same CDR3. The chain employs TRBV11-2 and TRBJ2-7; D not certain. Germline CDR1 is SGHAT and CDR2 is FQNNGV. V was trimmed by 0 bases and J by 4 bases, leaving 10 bases between them. The CDR3 has 14 residues. CDR3 in DNA: TGTGCCAGCAGCTTAGATCGATTATTTTACGAGCAGTACTTC. Amino acids: CASSLDRLFYEQYF.

The chain employs TRBV7-9 and TRBJ1-1; D gene unclear. In germline, CDR1 is SEHNR, CDR2 FQNEAQ (reference sequence). The germline V and J ends were trimmed by 4 bases and 1 base, with 7 bases remaining between them. CDR3 length equals 13 residues. Written as DNA, the CDR3 is TGTGCCAGCAGCTCCCAACAGAACACTGAAGCTTTCTTT. Translating gives CASSSQQNTEAFF.

The chain links TRBV4-2 to TRBJ1-1, with no clear D. The CDR3 has 13 amino acids. The germline gives CDR1 LGHNA, CDR2 YNFKEQ. V lost 5 bases to trimming and J lost 8 bases, with 15 bases between them. The CDR3 loop reads CASSLLVNREAFF. CDR3 nucleotides: TGTGCCAGCAGCTTACTGGTAAACCGGGAAGCTTTCTTT.

The chain joins TRBV5-4 to TRBJ1-4, with D perhaps matching TRBD1 (6 bases). Germline-derived CDR1 and CDR2 are SGHNT and YYREEE (reference sequence). Trimming removed 4 bases from V and 8 bases from J, with 15 bases in between. The CDR3 runs 14 residues. CDR3 sequence reads: CASSAGGGLEKLFF. The CDR3 coding sequence is TGTGCCAGCAGCGCTGGGGGGGGGCTGGAAAAACTGTTTTTT.

Note on this clone: A read error is likely here: a far larger clone is one base away. Other DNA sequences of this sample code for an identical CDR3. The chain joins TRBV4-3 to TRBJ2-2, with a weak D call TRBD1 (6 bases). The CDR3 runs 16 residues. Germline V gives CDR1 LGHNA, CDR2 YSLEER. The CDR3 protein is CASSQSLGAYTGELFF. CDR3 DNA: TGCGCCAGCAGCCAATCTCTGGGGGCCTACACAGGGGAGCTGTTTTTT.

V gene TRBV18 combines with J gene TRBJ2-7; no clear D gene. Per germline, CDR1 KGHSH and CDR2 LQKENI. The germline V and J ends were trimmed by 1 base and 9 bases, with 22 bases remaining between them. The CDR3 has 16 residues. The CDR3 sequence: CASSPQSDGSGEGQYF. The CDR3 DNA is TGTGCCAGCTCACCACAATCCGACGGGTCTGGCGAAGGGCAGTACTTC.

The chain carries TRBV21-1 and TRBJ2-1; TRBD2, as called in the table, went unchecked against the DNA. TRBV21-1 is classified as a pseudogene. CDR3 length equals 16 residues. CDR3 DNA sequence: TGTGCCAGCAGCACAAAATCGCTGACTAGCGGCAATGAGCAGTTCTTC. Residues: CASSTKSLTSGNEQFF.

As to this clone: One end of the junction does not line up with germline, which may come from a read error. The chain recombines TRBV15 with TRBJ2-7; 8 nucleotides line up with TRBD1. Germline V lookup: CDR1 LNHNV, CDR2 YYDKDF (reference sequence). CDR3 length: 12 amino acids. CDR3 loop: CATSRDWTGQLF. In DNA, the CDR3 is TGTGCCACCAGCAGAGATTGGACAGGGCAACTATTC.

This clone was seen many times. The chain carries TRBV30 and TRBJ2-7; 13 nucleotides align to TRBD2. Trimming at V came to 2 bases and at J to 6 bases, leaving 7 bases not matched to a gene. CDR1 is GTSNPN, CDR2 SVGIG, per germline (reference sequence). The CDR3 runs 15 residues. The CDR3 DNA sequence: TGTGCCTGGAGTAGCGGACTAGCGGGAGTGGGCGAGCAGTACTTC. Its translation: CAWSSGLAGVGEQYF.

The rearrangement links TRBV7-8 to TRBJ1-1; 10 bases map to TRBD1. V gave up 5 bases and J gave up 0 bases; unmatched junction bases: 3. The CDR3 is 15 residues long. Germline-derived CDR1 and CDR2 are SGHVS and FQNEAQ. The DNA of the CDR3 is TGTGCCAGCAGCCTGGACAGGGGGGTGAACACTGAAGCTTTCTTT. Its protein product is CASSLDRGVNTEAFF.

This clone has only a few counts. V and J are TRBV30 and TRBJ2-2; TRBD2 matches at 12 bases. The length of the CDR3 is 15 residues. CDR1 GTSNPN and CDR2 SVGIG come from the germline V gene (reference sequence). V trimming: 8 bases; J trimming: 4 bases; junction bases outside the gene matches: 8. The CDR3 loop is CAGASGRARTGELFF. CDR3 nucleotide sequence: TGTGCCGGGGCTAGCGGGAGGGCCCGCACCGGGGAGCTGTTTTTT.

As regards this clone: A single base is all that separates this from a far larger clone, so a read error is likely. The chain has TRBV29-1 and TRBJ1-5; 8 bases agree with TRBD1. Germline V gives CDR1 SQVTM, CDR2 ANQGSEA. Trimming cost V 3 bases and J 12 bases; bases outside gene matches: 13. The CDR3 consists of 14 residues. Here the CDR3 reads CSVDGTGPLRHQHF. The CDR3 nucleotides read TGCAGCGTTGATGGGACAGGTCCCCTGCGGCACCAGCATTTT.

Details on this clone: A far larger clone is only one base removed, so a read error is likely. Additional DNA sequences in this sample encode the identical CDR3. The V gene is TRBV6-4, the J gene TRBJ2-3; TRBD1 matches at 7 bases. Germline assignment: CDR1 MRHNA and CDR2 SNTAGT. The CDR3 loop spans 13 amino acids. The CDR3 spells CASSEGAEDTQYF. For the CDR3, the DNA is TGTGCCAGTAGTGAGGGGGCCGAAGATACGCAGTATTTT.

The V and J genes are TRBV9 and TRBJ2-5; a possible D gene is TRBD2 (6 bases). The CDR3 sequence is 15 residues long. Per germline, CDR1 SGDLS and CDR2 YYNGEE. Trimming pared 0 bases from V and 2 bases from J, leaving 11 bases between. For the CDR3, the DNA is TGTGCCAGCAGCGTAGGGGAACTAGCTCAAGAGACCCAGTACTTC. Translation gives CASSVGELAQETQYF.

The chain links TRBV6-6 to TRBJ2-7; 12 nucleotides align to TRBD2. CDR3 length equals 16 residues. Germline V CDR1 and CDR2: MNHNY, SVGAGI (reference sequence). Losses at the gene ends were 5 bases for V and 4 bases for J; bases not matched to a gene: 9. The CDR3 loop is CASSNPSGRAGYEQYF. The CDR3 DNA reads as TGTGCCAGCAGTAACCCTAGCGGGAGGGCCGGGTACGAGCAGTACTTC.